The clone carrying this TCR beta chain appeared a few times. Its antigen is currently unknown. This sample was taken from a study of beta chain features in type 1 diabetes. Broader study findings: Naive, central memory and Treg TCRB repertoires appeared more alike in patients than in healthy donors.

Blood was collected once per donor into heparin, averaging roughly 110 mL. The CDR3 spans 14 residues. V was pared by 6 bases and J by 1 base, with 7 bases between. Germline V gene lookup returns CDR1 KGHSH and CDR2 LQKENI. Sequencing targeted expressed TCRB transcripts, as all isolated RNA had been reverse transcribed. TCRdb's table, derived via immunoSEQ multiplex PCR, lists solely in-frame clones and lacks some. In the table there are under 450,000 clones, about 15% of which are singletons. V usage is TRBV18 and J usage is TRBJ2-6, with a weak D call TRBD1 (5 bases). This clonotype was sampled from a man aged 25-45 years in good health. What was sequenced was naive CD4+ T cells from blood. CDR3 sequence: CASSPGSGANVLTF. CDR3 in DNA: TGTGCCAGCTCCCCAGGGTCTGGGGCCAACGTCCTGACTTTC. Full variable domain (rest looked up from reference TRBV18 and TRBJ2-6): NAGVMQNPRHLVRRRGQEARLRCSPMKGHSHVYWYRQLPEEGLKFMVYLQKENIIDESGMPKERFSAEFPKEGPSILRIQQVVRGDSAAYFCASSPGSGANVLTFGAGSRLTVL.